This TCR beta chain originates from a study of T cell responses to AZD1222 COVID-19 vaccine. The repertoire was sequenced with immunoSEQ multiplex PCR; TCRdb's copy has only in-frame clones and lacks some. This table has about 49,000 clones, 60% to 85% appearing once. As concerns this clone: The antigen is undetermined.

Notes on the study in general: Clonal diversity was possibly underestimated, and white British individuals and females predominated among donors. All repertoire sampling was performed exclusively after the peak T cell response.

This CDR3 spans 15 amino acids. Trimming shortened V by 0 bases and J by 1 base, and 7 bases separated the two germline ends. Germline V gene data show CDR1 as LGHNA and CDR2 as YNFKEQ. The TCR comes from an adult in good health. The chain joins TRBV4-2 to TRBJ1-5; D unclear. The starting material was peripheral blood, obtained on day 0 of AZD1222 vaccination. CDR3 bases: TGTGCCAGCAGCCAAGATGAGGGCAGCAATCAGCCCCAGCATTTT. This sequence encodes CASSQDEGSNQPQHF.